This T cell receptor beta chain was sequenced for a study of blood T cell repertoires in COVID-19. Background on the study: Sources were T cells, B-cell-depleted T cells, or PBMCs; the material itself was cDNA or gDNA.

As processed by the authors: Amplified reference gene primers provided the basis for estimating nucleated cell counts. Generated by immunoSEQ multiplex PCR, the TCRdb table keeps only in-frame clones and is missing some. Clone size and the V and J calls come from that table; the DNA yielded D and trimming. The sample yields about 480,000 clones, roughly 90% seen once. The CDR3 extends over 17 amino acids. Trimming removed 4 bases from V and 7 bases from J; junction bases left unmatched: 14. The V gene's germline CDR1 is KGHDR and CDR2 SFDVKD. Residents of about two dozen US areas, aged 18 to 89 years, made up the participants. The recovered donors of Cohort 3 showed two negative PCRs, clearance, or symptom resolution.

The chain joins TRBV24-1 to TRBJ2-1; 8 nucleotides agree with TRBD2. Sequencing was performed on PBMCs or T cells enriched from blood (not recorded which). The TCR was taken from a woman in her thirties or forties who had recovered from COVID-19. The CDR3 region is CATSDWSLAGTSNEQFF. The CDR3 DNA reads TGTGCCACCAGTGACTGGTCTCTAGCGGGCACTTCGAATGAGCAGTTCTTC.